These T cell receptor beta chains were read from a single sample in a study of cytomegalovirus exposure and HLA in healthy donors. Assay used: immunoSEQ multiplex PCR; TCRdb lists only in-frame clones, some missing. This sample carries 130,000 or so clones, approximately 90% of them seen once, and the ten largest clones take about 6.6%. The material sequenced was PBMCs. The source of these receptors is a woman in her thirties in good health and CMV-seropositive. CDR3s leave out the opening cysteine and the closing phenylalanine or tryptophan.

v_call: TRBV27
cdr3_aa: ASSWEKGAWNNEKLF

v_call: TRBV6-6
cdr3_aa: ASSYSAGGGGEQY

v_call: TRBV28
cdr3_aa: ASSLVASPGEGDTQY

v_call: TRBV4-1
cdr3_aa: ASSQRLEASGRYEQY

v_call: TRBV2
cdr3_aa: AIPMTSGIYNEQF

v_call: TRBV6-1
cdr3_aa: ASSPRGQNTEAF

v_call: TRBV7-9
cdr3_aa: ASSSTNRDSTEAF

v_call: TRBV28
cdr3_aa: ASSFTTPGGGYT

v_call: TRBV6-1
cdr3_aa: ASRDSPNTEAF

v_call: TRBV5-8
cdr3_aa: ASSLGGTGRTQY

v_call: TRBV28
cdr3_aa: ASSLRSGRAQETQY

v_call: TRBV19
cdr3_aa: ASSFPGLEKLF

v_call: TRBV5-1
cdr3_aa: ASSLRLSGGPETQY

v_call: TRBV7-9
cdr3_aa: ASSPGGTTDTQY

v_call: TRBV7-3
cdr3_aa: ASSFSGNEQF

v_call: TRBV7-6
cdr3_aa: ASSLVAPSSYNEQF

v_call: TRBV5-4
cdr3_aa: ASSSDDRINIQY

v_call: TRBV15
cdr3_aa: ATSRAPMAQGSNQPQH

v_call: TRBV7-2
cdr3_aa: ASSIQSGGSNYGYT

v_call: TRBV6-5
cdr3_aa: ASSYSIGGYEQY

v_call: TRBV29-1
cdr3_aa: SAGQESIQY

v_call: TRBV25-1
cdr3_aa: ASSDVAYEQY

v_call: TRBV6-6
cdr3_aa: ASSYALGGRDTEAF

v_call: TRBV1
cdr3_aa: TSSRVNT

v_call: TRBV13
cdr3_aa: ASSFRDRAMYEQY

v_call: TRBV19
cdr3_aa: ASHAGTGRTTDTQY

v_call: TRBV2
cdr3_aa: ASNSGVLGNEQF

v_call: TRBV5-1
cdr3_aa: ASGQGVQETQY

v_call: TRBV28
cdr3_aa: ASSLPAANYGYT

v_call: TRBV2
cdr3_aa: ASSRDRRISGEQF

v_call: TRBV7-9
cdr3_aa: ASSSPRGHPDQETQY

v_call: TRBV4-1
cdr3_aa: ASSLSDRIPYEQY

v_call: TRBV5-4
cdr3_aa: ASSPGGKSYEQY

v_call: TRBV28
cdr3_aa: ASSFALAAQAQY

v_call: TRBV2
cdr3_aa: ASSVQGDTEAF

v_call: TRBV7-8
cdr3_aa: ASSLGRETQY